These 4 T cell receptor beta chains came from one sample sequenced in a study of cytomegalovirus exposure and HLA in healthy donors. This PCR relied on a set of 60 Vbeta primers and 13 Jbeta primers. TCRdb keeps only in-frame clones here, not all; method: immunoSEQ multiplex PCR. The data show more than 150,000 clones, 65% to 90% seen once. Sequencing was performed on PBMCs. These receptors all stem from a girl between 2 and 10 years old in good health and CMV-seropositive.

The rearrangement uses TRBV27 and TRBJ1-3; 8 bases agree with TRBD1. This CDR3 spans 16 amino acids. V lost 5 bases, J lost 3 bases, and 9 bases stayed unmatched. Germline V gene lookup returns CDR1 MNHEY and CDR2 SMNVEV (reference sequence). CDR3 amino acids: CASSPSTGEYGNTIYF. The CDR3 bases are TGTGCCAGCAGTCCGTCGACAGGGGAGTATGGAAACACCATATATTTT.

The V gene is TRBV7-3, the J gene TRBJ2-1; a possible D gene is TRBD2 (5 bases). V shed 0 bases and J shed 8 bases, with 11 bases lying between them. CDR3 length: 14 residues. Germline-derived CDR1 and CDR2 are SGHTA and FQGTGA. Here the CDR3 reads CASSLTLAVDEQFF. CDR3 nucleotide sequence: TGTGCCAGCAGCTTAACCCTAGCTGTCGATGAGCAGTTCTTC.

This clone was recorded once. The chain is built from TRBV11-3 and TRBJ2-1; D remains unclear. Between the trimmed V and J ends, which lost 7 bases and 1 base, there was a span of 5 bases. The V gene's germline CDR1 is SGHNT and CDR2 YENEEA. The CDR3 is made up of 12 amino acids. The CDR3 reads CASTTSYNEQFF. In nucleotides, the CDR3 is TGTGCCAGCACCACTTCCTACAATGAGCAGTTCTTC.

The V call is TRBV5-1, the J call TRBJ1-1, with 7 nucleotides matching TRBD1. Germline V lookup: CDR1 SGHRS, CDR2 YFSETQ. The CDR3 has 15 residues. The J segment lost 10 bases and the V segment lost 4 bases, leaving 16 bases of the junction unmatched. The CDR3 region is CASSRKTGQGFRAFF. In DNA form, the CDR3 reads TGCGCCAGCAGCCGGAAGACAGGGCAGGGCTTTAGAGCTTTCTTT.